The TCR beta chain described here comes from a study of CD8 T cells in ankylosing spondylitis. The study's findings and limits: Within ankylosing spondylitis blood, a TCR beta motif made up of eight highly homologous variants appeared to be characteristic. According to the report, clones linked to the disease were significantly enriched in matched synovial fluid samples taken from ankylosing spondylitis patients. The authors found the disease-linked clones to be CD8+ and relatively rare in peripheral blood.

A note on this clonotype: The target antigen is unknown.

Using quantitative 5'-RACE with molecular barcodes, the authors made TCR beta libraries. Each CDR3 protein is one row after TCRdb ran MiXCR on the 5' RACE reads. The sample comprises roughly 180,000 distinct CDR3 sequences, 9.5% to 15% of which are singletons, and 16% rests with the top ten. This sequence was found in a male donor with ankylosing spondylitis or in good health (not recorded which). Sequencing was carried out using blood, either unsorted or a sorted T cell fraction (not recorded which).

CDR3 coding DNA: TGCAGCGCCGATCTGGACACCGGGGAGCTGTTTTTT. Its protein is CSADLDTGELFF. The chain combines TRBV29-1 with TRBJ2-2, with D unresolved. V shed 7 bases and J shed 3 bases, with 9 bases lying between them. The CDR3 totals 12 residues. CDR1 is SQVTM and CDR2 is ANQGSEA in the germline V gene.